The 5 T cell receptor beta chains presented below share a single source sample, sequenced in a study of T cells expressing NK-cell markers. TCRdb processed the 5' RACE reads again and assigns one entry to each CDR3 protein, with no DNA. The table lists some 390,000 distinct CDR3 sequences. The material sequenced was blood T cells: a sorted CD56 or NKG2C T cell subset, CD4+ or CD8+ T cells, or bulk PBMC T cells (not recorded which). Every receptor here comes from a woman between 45 and 65 years old in good health.

The chain is built from TRBV27 and TRBJ2-1; TCRdb's D call of TRBD2 is untestable without DNA. The V gene's germline CDR1 is MNHEY and CDR2 SMNVEV (reference sequence). The CDR3 length is 16 residues. The chain's CDR3 is CASSFPPGGAYNEQFF.

V is TRBV5-1 and J is TRBJ2-5; TCRdb selects TRBD1, and the lack of DNA leaves this call unchecked. The CDR3 is 14 amino acids. Germline CDR1 reads SGHRS; CDR2 reads YFSETQ. The CDR3 is CASSVQGGGETQYF.

J is TRBJ1-6 and V is TRBV3-1; absent DNA, TCRdb's TRBD1 call cannot be checked. This CDR3 contains 16 residues. The germline V gene encodes CDR1 LGHDT and CDR2 YNNKEL (reference sequence). The CDR3 loop is CASSPTRTIQRSPLHF.

V and J are TRBV4-2 and TRBJ2-1; TCRdb reports TRBD1, a call that lacks DNA to check it against. The CDR3 is made up of 13 amino acids. Per germline, CDR1 LGHNA and CDR2 YNFKEQ. CDR3 protein: CASSQGRANEQFF.

The chain combines TRBV6-2 or TRBV6-3 with TRBJ2-7; the D call of TRBD2 rests on TCRdb alone, since no DNA is present to check it. Germline-derived CDR1 and CDR2 are MNHEY and SVGEGT. CDR3 length: 14 residues. The CDR3 sequence is CASSYSGTSYEQYF.